The rows below give T cell receptor beta chains drawn from one sample of a study of T cells in Graves' hyperthyroidism and ophthalmopathy. From the multiplex PCR reads, TCRdb called clonotypes with MiXCR, one entry per CDR3 protein. The table shows hundreds of thousands of distinct CDR3 sequences, with approximately 15% occurring only once. Sequenced input: blood. The source of these receptors is a woman in her twenties or thirties with Graves' hyperthyroidism. The CDR3 runs from the conserved cysteine through the conserved F or W. Fields, in order: CDR3 DNA, CDR3 protein, V gene, D gene, clone size, J gene. A D gene is named only where the DNA matches it firmly. Only some rows state a clone size, as once, few, many or a class for expanded clones.

CDR3 DNA: TGTGCCAGCACCCTGACTAGCGGGGCCACCAATGAGCAGTTCTTC
CDR3 protein: CASTLTSGATNEQFF
V gene: TRBV27
D gene: TRBD2
clone size: NA
J gene: TRBJ2-1

CDR3 DNA: TGCAGCGTTGCAGGGAACAATGAGCAGTTCTTC
CDR3 protein: CSVAGNNEQFF
V gene: TRBV29-1
D gene: NA
clone size: NA
J gene: TRBJ2-1

CDR3 DNA: TGTGCCAGTTTCCCCGGACCCGGACAGCACACTGAAGCTTTCTTT
CDR3 protein: CASFPGPGQHTEAFF
V gene: TRBV19
D gene: NA
clone size: many
J gene: TRBJ1-1

CDR3 DNA: TGCAGCGCCTTCGGGGAAGCCAAAAACATTCAGTACTTC
CDR3 protein: CSAFGEAKNIQYF
V gene: TRBV29-1
D gene: NA
clone size: few
J gene: TRBJ2-4

CDR3 DNA: TGTGCCAGCAGTTTTACTAAGGTAGAGACCCAGTACTTC
CDR3 protein: CASSFTKVETQYF
V gene: TRBV6-1
D gene: NA
clone size: few
J gene: TRBJ2-5

CDR3 DNA: TGTGCCAGCAGTGAAAGGCGGACAGGGGGCGACCAGTACTTC
CDR3 protein: CASSERRTGGDQYF
V gene: TRBV6-1
D gene: TRBD1
clone size: few
J gene: TRBJ2-5

CDR3 DNA: TGTGCCAGCAGTTTAAGGGGCCGACAGGGGGTCCCCCCCTACGAGCAGTACTTC
CDR3 protein: CASSLRGRQGVPPYEQYF
V gene: TRBV27
D gene: TRBD1
clone size: many
J gene: TRBJ2-7

CDR3 DNA: TGCGCCAGCAGCTTGGCCTCGGGACTAGCATTCGGCGAGCAGTACTTC
CDR3 protein: CASSLASGLAFGEQYF
V gene: TRBV5-1
D gene: TRBD2
clone size: NA
J gene: TRBJ2-7

CDR3 DNA: TGTGCCAGTTGTAGACAGGGGCCCTTATACAATGAGCAGTTCTTC
CDR3 protein: CASCRQGPLYNEQFF
V gene: TRBV2
D gene: TRBD1
clone size: many
J gene: TRBJ2-1

CDR3 DNA: TGTGCCATCAGTGAGTCCCTCTCCTACGAGCAGTACTTC
CDR3 protein: CAISESLSYEQYF
V gene: TRBV10-3
D gene: NA
clone size: NA
J gene: TRBJ2-7

CDR3 DNA: TGTGCCAGCAGGTTTGAGTATCGGGAGACCCAGTACTTC
CDR3 protein: CASRFEYRETQYF
V gene: TRBV28
D gene: NA
clone size: many
J gene: TRBJ2-5

CDR3 DNA: TGTGCCAGCAGTCCTACAGGGTACGGTGAGCAGTTCTTC
CDR3 protein: CASSPTGYGEQFF
V gene: TRBV6-1
D gene: NA
clone size: few
J gene: TRBJ2-1

CDR3 DNA: TGTGCCAGCAGCCACCGGGACTTTAATGAGCAGTTCTTC
CDR3 protein: CASSHRDFNEQFF
V gene: TRBV3-1
D gene: NA
clone size: few
J gene: TRBJ2-1

CDR3 DNA: TGTGCCGGTAGACTTAACTCAGCGGGTGAAAAACTGTTTTTT
CDR3 protein: CAGRLNSAGEKLFF
V gene: TRBV2
D gene: NA
clone size: NA
J gene: TRBJ1-4

CDR3 DNA: TGCAGTGCTAGAGGCGGGACAGGGTATTCACCCCTCCACTTT
CDR3 protein: CSARGGTGYSPLHF
V gene: TRBV20-1
D gene: TRBD1
clone size: NA
J gene: TRBJ1-6

CDR3 DNA: TGCAGTGCTAGAGATGGCCGGGGGGCGAACACTGAAGCTTTCTTT
CDR3 protein: CSARDGRGANTEAFF
V gene: TRBV20-1
D gene: NA
clone size: few
J gene: TRBJ1-1

CDR3 DNA: TGTGCCAGCAGTTTTGGGGTTAGGAACACTGAAGCTTTCTTT
CDR3 protein: CASSFGVRNTEAFF
V gene: TRBV28
D gene: NA
clone size: NA
J gene: TRBJ1-1

CDR3 DNA: TGTGCCAGCAGCCCACGGAACACCGGGGAGCTGTTTTTT
CDR3 protein: CASSPRNTGELFF
V gene: TRBV7-3
D gene: NA
clone size: NA
J gene: TRBJ2-2

CDR3 DNA: TGTGCCAGCAGCTTACCCGCCTTCTACGAGAACCAAGAGACCCAGTACTTC
CDR3 protein: CASSLPAFYENQETQYF
V gene: TRBV7-2
D gene: NA
clone size: many
J gene: TRBJ2-5

CDR3 DNA: TGCAGTGCTATAGCGGGACGTTCCACCGGGGAGCTGTTTTTT
CDR3 protein: CSAIAGRSTGELFF
V gene: TRBV20-1
D gene: TRBD2
clone size: NA
J gene: TRBJ2-2

CDR3 DNA: TGCGCCAGCAGCTTGGATGCGGGAATCGGAAATGAGCAGTTCTTC
CDR3 protein: CASSLDAGIGNEQFF
V gene: TRBV5-1
D gene: NA
clone size: many
J gene: TRBJ2-1

CDR3 DNA: TGTGCCAGCAGTGAATCCGGGGCTTCCTCCTACAATGAGCAGTTCTTC
CDR3 protein: CASSESGASSYNEQFF
V gene: TRBV25-1
D gene: NA
clone size: NA
J gene: TRBJ2-1